A selection of T cell receptor beta chains follows, all from one sample in a study of CD8 T cells in ankylosing spondylitis. TCRdb ran MiXCR on the 5' RACE reads and lists one entry per CDR3 protein. In the table there are 670,000 or so distinct CDR3 sequences, around 20% of which are singletons. The specimen sequenced was blood, either unsorted or a sorted T cell fraction (not recorded which). These receptors were collected from a male donor with ankylosing spondylitis. Each CDR3 is given with its conserved first and last residue. The D gene is left open where the match is weak. Size is omitted from some rows. Given values are once, few, many or a class for expanded clones.

CDR3 length: 15
J gene: TRBJ1-1
V gene: TRBV6-2/TRBV6-3
clone size: NA
D gene: NA
CDR3 DNA: TGTGCCAGCAGTTACGATCGGACACCGAACACTGAAGCTTTCTTT
CDR3 protein: CASSYDRTPNTEAFF

CDR3 length: 16
J gene: TRBJ2-6
V gene: TRBV20-1
clone size: NA
D gene: NA
CDR3 DNA: TGCAGTGCTAGAAGACAGGACTTATCTGGGGCCAACGTCCTGACTTTC
CDR3 protein: CSARRQDLSGANVLTF

CDR3 length: 17
J gene: TRBJ2-7
V gene: TRBV7-9
clone size: NA
D gene: TRBD2
CDR3 DNA: TGTGCCAGCAGCTTACCTTTAGCGGGAGGGTCCTCCTACGAGCAGTACTTC
CDR3 protein: CASSLPLAGGSSYEQYF

CDR3 length: 15
J gene: TRBJ2-7
V gene: TRBV15
clone size: NA
D gene: TRBD1
CDR3 DNA: TGTGCCACCAGCAGCTGGACAGGATTCTCCTACGAGCAGTACTTC
CDR3 protein: CATSSWTGFSYEQYF

CDR3 length: 15
J gene: TRBJ1-1
V gene: TRBV15
clone size: NA
D gene: NA
CDR3 DNA: TGTGCCACCAGCACCCCTAGGGGCATGAACACTGAAGCTTTCTTT
CDR3 protein: CATSTPRGMNTEAFF

CDR3 length: 11
J gene: TRBJ2-1
V gene: TRBV12-3/TRBV12-4
clone size: NA
D gene: NA
CDR3 DNA: TGTGCCAGCACTATACGCAATGAGCAGTTCTTC
CDR3 protein: CASTIRNEQFF

CDR3 length: 15
J gene: TRBJ2-6
V gene: TRBV6-1
clone size: few
D gene: NA
CDR3 DNA: TGTGCCAGCAGTGATAGGGGCTCTGGGGCCAACGTCCTGACTTTC
CDR3 protein: CASSDRGSGANVLTF

CDR3 length: 14
J gene: TRBJ2-1
V gene: TRBV6-5
clone size: NA
D gene: TRBD2
CDR3 DNA: TGTGCCAGCAGTTACTCGACTAGCGGGTATGAGCAGTTCTTC
CDR3 protein: CASSYSTSGYEQFF

CDR3 length: 12
J gene: TRBJ1-1
V gene: TRBV12-3/TRBV12-4
clone size: many
D gene: NA
CDR3 DNA: TGTGCCAGCAGTTTTAATACGCCTGAAGCTTTCTTT
CDR3 protein: CASSFNTPEAFF

CDR3 length: 14
J gene: TRBJ2-2
V gene: TRBV9
clone size: NA
D gene: TRBD2
CDR3 DNA: TGTGCCTCTAAGCGGGATGCGAACACCGGGGAGCTGTTTTTT
CDR3 protein: CASKRDANTGELFF

CDR3 length: 15
J gene: TRBJ1-4
V gene: TRBV18
clone size: NA
D gene: NA
CDR3 DNA: TGTGCCAGCTCACCCCAGGGGACAACTAATGAAAAACTGTTTTTT
CDR3 protein: CASSPQGTTNEKLFF

CDR3 length: 12
J gene: TRBJ2-7
V gene: TRBV29-1
clone size: NA
D gene: NA
CDR3 DNA: TGCAGCGTGAGCGGGTCCTCCTACGAGCAGTACTTC
CDR3 protein: CSVSGSSYEQYF

CDR3 length: 16
J gene: TRBJ1-1
V gene: TRBV5-6
clone size: NA
D gene: TRBD1
CDR3 DNA: TGTGCCAGCAGCTTGGTAATACAGGGGGGGATCACTGAAGCTTTCTTT
CDR3 protein: CASSLVIQGGITEAFF

CDR3 length: 13
J gene: TRBJ2-1
V gene: TRBV6-1
clone size: NA
D gene: NA
CDR3 DNA: TGTGCCAGCCACGGGGAAGTCCACAATGAGCAGTTCTTC
CDR3 protein: CASHGEVHNEQFF

CDR3 length: 13
J gene: TRBJ2-5
V gene: TRBV7-7
clone size: NA
D gene: NA
CDR3 DNA: TGTGCCAGCAGCCGGTCCGTATCAGAGACCCAGTACTTC
CDR3 protein: CASSRSVSETQYF

CDR3 length: 13
J gene: TRBJ1-2
V gene: TRBV12-3/TRBV12-4
clone size: NA
D gene: TRBD1
CDR3 DNA: TGTGCCAGCAGATCCGACAGGGTTAATGGCTACACCTTC
CDR3 protein: CASRSDRVNGYTF

CDR3 length: 13
J gene: TRBJ2-5
V gene: TRBV18
clone size: few
D gene: NA
CDR3 DNA: TGTGCCAGCTCACTTCCAGGGGAAGAGACCCAGTACTTC
CDR3 protein: CASSLPGEETQYF

CDR3 length: 14
J gene: TRBJ2-7
V gene: TRBV7-8
clone size: NA
D gene: NA
CDR3 DNA: TGTGCCAGCAGCTTAATTTCGGCTACGGGGGAGCAGTACTTC
CDR3 protein: CASSLISATGEQYF

CDR3 length: 16
J gene: TRBJ2-7
V gene: TRBV5-1
clone size: NA
D gene: TRBD1
CDR3 DNA: TGCGCCAGCAGGCCCCCGGGGACAGGGGCTAAATACGAGCAGTACTTC
CDR3 protein: CASRPPGTGAKYEQYF

CDR3 length: 15
J gene: TRBJ2-7
V gene: TRBV4-1
clone size: few
D gene: NA
CDR3 DNA: TGCGCCAGCAGCCAAGAACGTCTGCAATCCTACGAGCAGTACTTC
CDR3 protein: CASSQERLQSYEQYF

CDR3 length: 16
J gene: TRBJ2-7
V gene: TRBV6-1
clone size: few
D gene: TRBD2
CDR3 DNA: TGTGCCAGCAGTGACTGGCTAGCGGGGGGCGCCTACGAGCAGTACTTC
CDR3 protein: CASSDWLAGGAYEQYF

CDR3 length: 15
J gene: TRBJ2-3
V gene: TRBV27
clone size: NA
D gene: NA
CDR3 DNA: TGTGCCAGCAGTTTAGGGGCTGCAAGCACAGATACGCAGTATTTT
CDR3 protein: CASSLGAASTDTQYF

CDR3 length: 16
J gene: TRBJ2-3
V gene: TRBV3-1
clone size: NA
D gene: NA
CDR3 DNA: TGTGCCAGCAGCCAAGATATTACAGGGAGCACAGATACGCAGTATTTT
CDR3 protein: CASSQDITGSTDTQYF

CDR3 length: 13
J gene: TRBJ2-7
V gene: TRBV6-6
clone size: few
D gene: NA
CDR3 DNA: TGTGCCAGCACTCCCAACCGCATCTACGAGCAGTACTTC
CDR3 protein: CASTPNRIYEQYF

CDR3 length: 14
J gene: TRBJ1-4
V gene: TRBV5-1
clone size: many
D gene: NA
CDR3 DNA: TGCGCCAGCGGGAAGGGCGACTCTAATGAAAAACTGTTTTTT
CDR3 protein: CASGKGDSNEKLFF

CDR3 length: 15
J gene: TRBJ2-1
V gene: TRBV5-1
clone size: many
D gene: TRBD2
CDR3 DNA: TGTGCCAGCAGCTTAGGACTAGCGGGTAACAATGAGCAGTTCTTC
CDR3 protein: CASSLGLAGNNEQFF

CDR3 length: 14
J gene: TRBJ1-1
V gene: TRBV28
clone size: NA
D gene: TRBD1
CDR3 DNA: TGTGCCAGCAGCGGTGTTGACAGGGTTCTCTTGGCTTTCTTT
CDR3 protein: CASSGVDRVLLAFF

CDR3 length: 16
J gene: TRBJ2-5
V gene: TRBV6-5
clone size: few
D gene: TRBD2
CDR3 DNA: TGTGCCAGCAGTTACTCTAGCGGGGGGGCCAGAGAGACCCAGTACTTC
CDR3 protein: CASSYSSGGARETQYF

CDR3 length: 16
J gene: TRBJ2-7
V gene: TRBV6-5
clone size: few
D gene: TRBD2
CDR3 DNA: TGTGCCAGCAGTTTCAGGACTAGCGGTATTAACTACGAGCAGTACTTC
CDR3 protein: CASSFRTSGINYEQYF

CDR3 length: 14
J gene: TRBJ1-1
V gene: TRBV11-2
clone size: few
D gene: NA
CDR3 DNA: TGTGCCAGCACCAACGGGGGCGGGAGCACTGAAGCTTTCTTT
CDR3 protein: CASTNGGGSTEAFF

CDR3 length: 16
J gene: TRBJ2-1
V gene: TRBV7-8
clone size: few
D gene: TRBD2
CDR3 DNA: TGTGCCAGCAGCTCCCAAGCGGGAGGGTTCTTCAATGAGCAGTTCTTC
CDR3 protein: CASSSQAGGFFNEQFF

CDR3 length: 14
J gene: TRBJ1-5
V gene: TRBV20-1
clone size: few
D gene: NA
CDR3 DNA: TGCAGTGCTAGAGACAGGACAGAGAATCAGCCCCAGCATTTT
CDR3 protein: CSARDRTENQPQHF

CDR3 length: 16
J gene: TRBJ1-5
V gene: TRBV27
clone size: few
D gene: NA
CDR3 DNA: TGTGCCAGCAGTTTGGGGCAGGGGCTTAGCAATCAGCCCCAGCATTTT
CDR3 protein: CASSLGQGLSNQPQHF